The 4 T cell receptor beta chains in this list originate from one sample, sequenced in a study of cytomegalovirus exposure and HLA in healthy donors. The PCR had 60 Vbeta and 13 Jbeta primers. Produced via immunoSEQ multiplex PCR; TCRdb's table is partial and in-frame only. The data show 95,000 to 100,000 clones, with about 78% seen just once and 3.4% held by the top ten. The material sequenced was PBMCs. All receptors come from a man between 35 and 55 years old in good health and CMV-seronegative.

The rearrangement joins TRBV4-2 to TRBJ1-6, with D possibly TRBD1 on 6 matching bases. In germline, CDR1 is LGHNA, CDR2 YNFKEQ. Trimming removed 2 bases from V and 6 bases from J, with 11 bases in between. The CDR3 is made up of 15 amino acids. The CDR3 loop reads CASSQRGGGNSPLHF. CDR3 DNA sequence: TGTGCCAGCAGCCAACGAGGGGGGGGTAATTCACCCCTCCACTTT.

This chain uses TRBV11-2 with TRBJ2-3, with 8 bases lining up with TRBD1. In germline, CDR1 is SGHAT, CDR2 FQNNGV. The CDR3 covers 15 residues. V lost 4 bases and J lost 6; bases outside the gene matches: 9. CDR3 amino acids: CASSWGGQGSDTQYF. CDR3 bases: TGTGCCAGCAGCTGGGGCGGACAGGGAAGTGATACGCAGTATTTT.

This chain uses TRBV28 with TRBJ1-1; no definite D call. This CDR3 is 13 amino acids long. Deletions cut 8 bases from V and 4 bases from J, with 14 bases between. Germline V CDR1 and CDR2: MDHEN, SYDVKM. In DNA, the CDR3 is TGTGCCAGCCTGGGTCAACGGAGCACTGAAGCTTTCTTT. Translating gives CASLGQRSTEAFF.

This clone was found once. CDR3 sequence: CASSLGPSGAYNEQFF. In nucleotides, the CDR3 is TGTGCCAGCAGCTTGGGGCCCAGCGGGGCCTACAATGAGCAGTTCTTC. The chain combines TRBV5-4 with TRBJ2-1; 7 positions agree with TRBD2. This CDR3 region has 16 residues. The V gene end was trimmed by 0 bases and the J gene end by 2 bases; junction bases not matched to a gene: 5. Germline lookup yields CDR1 SGHNT and CDR2 YYREEE (reference sequence).